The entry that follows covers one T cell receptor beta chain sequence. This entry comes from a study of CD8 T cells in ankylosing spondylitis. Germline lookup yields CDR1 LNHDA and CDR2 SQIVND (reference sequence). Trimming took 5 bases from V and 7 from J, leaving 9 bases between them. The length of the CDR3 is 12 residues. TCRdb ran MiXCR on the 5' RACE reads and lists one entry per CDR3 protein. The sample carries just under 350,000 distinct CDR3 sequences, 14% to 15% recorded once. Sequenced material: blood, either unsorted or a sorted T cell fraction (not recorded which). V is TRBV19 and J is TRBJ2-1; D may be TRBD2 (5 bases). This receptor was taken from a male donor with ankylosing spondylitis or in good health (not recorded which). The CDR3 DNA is TGTGCCAGTAGTTATAAGCGGAATGAGCAGTTCTTC. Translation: CASSYKRNEQFF.